This entry describes one TCR beta chain. The V segment lost 5 bases and the J segment 0 bases; nucleotides outside the gene matches: 6. This CDR3 is built from 17 residues. Germline assignment: CDR1 LNHDA and CDR2 SQIVND (reference sequence). This record belongs to a study of CD4+ T cells in melanoma. TCRdb's table, derived via immunoSEQ multiplex PCR, lists solely in-frame clones and lacks some. This table holds almost 15,000 clones, approximately 88% found once. Sequenced input: cells from a culture (not recorded whether cultured in vitro). The chain joins TRBV19 to TRBJ1-6; 8 bases map to TRBD1. The TCR sequence derives from a human donor with melanoma. The CDR3 DNA sequence: TGTGCCAGTAGTCTGGGGACAGGCAACTCCTATAATTCACCCCTCCACTTT. Amino acid sequence: CASSLGTGNSYNSPLHF. Variable domain in full (rest from reference TRBV19 and TRBJ1-6): DGGITQSPKYLFRKEGQNVTLSCEQNLNHDAMYWYRQDPGQGLRLIYYSQIVNDFQKGDIAEGYSVSREKKESFPLTVTSAQKNPTAFYLCASSLGTGNSYNSPLHFGNGTRLTVT.